One and the same sample provided the 19 T cell receptor beta chains below, sequenced in a study of CD8 T cells in Susac syndrome. RNA was extracted with the RNeasy kit, and a quantity of about 0.45 to 1 ug was reverse transcribed using random hexamers. From the immunoSEQ multiplex PCR reads, TCRdb called clonotypes with MiXCR, one entry per CDR3 protein. The sample records 180,000 or so distinct CDR3 sequences, about 94% being singletons. Specimen: CD4+ T cells from PBMCs. The receptors originated from a human donor in good health.

This clonotype showed up just a few times. The V and J genes are TRBV7-2 and TRBJ2-5, with 7 positions matching TRBD1. This CDR3 has 15 residues. Germline V gene lookup returns CDR1 SGHTA and CDR2 FQGNSA. Germline trimming cut 2 bases from V and 2 bases from J; bases unmatched to any gene: 5. CDR3 loop: CASSLPGQQQETQYF. The DNA of the CDR3 is TGTGCCAGCAGCTTACCGGGACAGCAACAAGAGACCCAGTACTTC.

The J gene is TRBJ2-7, the V gene TRBV12-3 or TRBV12-4; weak D call: TRBD1 (5 bases). This CDR3 is 13 amino acids long. The V and J ends lost 6 bases and 3 bases respectively, with 12 bases between them. CDR3 sequence: CASSLGRYYEQYF. DNA for the CDR3: TGTGCCAGCAGCTTGGGGCGGTACTACGAGCAGTACTTC.

The chain has TRBV12-3 or TRBV12-4 and TRBJ2-7; weak D call: TRBD1 (6 bases). The CDR3 has 14 amino acids. V dropped 4 bases and J dropped 6 bases, with 16 bases sitting between them. The CDR3 nucleotides are TGTGCCAGCAGTTATGGGGCAGGGGCGAGCGAGCAGTACTTC. Its protein is CASSYGAGASEQYF.

This sequence joins TRBV12-3 or TRBV12-4 and TRBJ1-1; tentatively, D is TRBD1 (5 bases). The CDR3 spans 11 residues. V shed 6 bases and J shed 8 bases, with 10 bases lying between them. The CDR3 loop reads CASSTEGEAFF. CDR3 bases: TGTGCCAGCAGCACAGAGGGGGAAGCTTTCTTT.

The chain combines TRBV27 with TRBJ2-7; no firm D call. Trimming left V 3 bases short and J 3 bases short, with 12 bases between. CDR1 and CDR2 from the germline V gene are MNHEY and SMNVEV (reference sequence). The CDR3 runs to 14 residues. This CDR3 reads CASSFNSQIYEQYF. In DNA, the CDR3 is TGTGCCAGCAGTTTTAACAGCCAGATCTACGAGCAGTACTTC.

The chain employs TRBV25-1 and TRBJ1-1; possible D gene TRBD1, 5 bases. CDR3 size: 11 residues. V dropped 9 bases and J dropped 5 bases, with 10 bases sitting between them. The germline V gene has CDR1 MGHDK and CDR2 SYGVNS. The CDR3 loop is CASGAGTEAFF. The CDR3, as DNA: TGTGCCAGTGGGGCGGGGACTGAAGCTTTCTTT.

This rearrangement joins TRBV3-1 to TRBJ2-7; no reliable D call. The germline gives CDR1 LGHDT, CDR2 YNNKEL (reference sequence). The CDR3 spans 11 residues. The V gene lost 6 bases and the J gene lost 6 bases, with 9 bases spanning the gap. This CDR3 is CASREGSEQYF. In DNA form, the CDR3 reads TGTGCCAGCAGAGAAGGGTCCGAGCAGTACTTC.

This chain links TRBV15 with TRBJ2-5; TRBD1 agrees at 8 bases. There are 14 residues in the CDR3. The junction had 0 bases not matched to a gene; V was cut back by 1 base and J by 2 bases. In germline, CDR1 is LNHNV, CDR2 YYDKDF (reference sequence). Here the CDR3 reads CATSRGTGQETQYF. Written as DNA, the CDR3 is TGTGCCACCAGCAGAGGGACAGGGCAAGAGACCCAGTACTTC.

The chain joins TRBV20-1 to TRBJ2-5, with 8 bases identical to TRBD1. Losses at the gene ends were 1 base for V and 4 bases for J; bases not matched to a gene: 5. The length of the CDR3 is 14 residues. Germline V CDR1 and CDR2: DFQATT, SNEGSKA (reference sequence). CDR3 DNA: TGCAGTGCTAGAGTCAGGGGGCGACCAGAGACCCAGTACTTC. Its translation: CSARVRGRPETQYF.

The chain is built from TRBV29-1 and TRBJ1-2; D is ambiguous. This CDR3 contains 10 residues. V lost 4 bases and J 5 bases, leaving 5 bases between the germline ends. Germline loops: CDR1 SQVTM, CDR2 ANQGSEA. CDR3 sequence: CSVGEYGYTF. The CDR3 DNA reads TGCAGCGTTGGAGAGTATGGCTACACCTTC. The full variable domain, in which reference TRBV29-1 and TRBJ1-2 provide the parts outside the CDR3, is SAVISQKPSRDICQRGTSLTIQCQVDSQVTMMFWYRQQPGQSLTLIATANQGSEATYESGFVIDKFPISRPNLTFSTLTVSNMSPEDSSIYLCSVGEYGYTFGSGTRLTVV.

This chain links TRBV29-1 with TRBJ2-2, with 9 positions matching TRBD1. The CDR3 runs 14 residues. From germline, CDR1 is SQVTM and CDR2 ANQGSEA. With 2 bases clipped from V and 5 bases from J, the junction kept 3 bases outside the gene matches. The CDR3 DNA sequence: TGCAGCGTTGAACACGGACAGGGGACCGGGGAGCTGTTTTTT. Translating it yields CSVEHGQGTGELFF.

J is TRBJ1-1 and V is TRBV5-6; D not certain. The germline V gene encodes CDR1 SGHDT and CDR2 YYEEEE. The CDR3 runs to 14 residues. Between the trimmed V and J ends, which lost 2 bases and 0 bases, there was a span of 8 bases. CDR3 nucleotide sequence: TGTGCCAGCAGCTTACTGACCATGAACACTGAAGCTTTCTTT. It encodes CASSLLTMNTEAFF.

CDR3 sequence reads: CASRPQLVGGLEQYF. The CDR3 DNA reads TGTGCCAGCAGGCCCCAACTGGTGGGGGGTCTCGAGCAGTACTTC. The genes are TRBV12-3 or TRBV12-4 and TRBJ2-7; D perhaps matches TRBD2 (6 bases). The CDR3 consists of 15 residues. Trimming shortened V by 6 bases and J by 6 bases, and 21 bases separated the two germline ends.

The chain recombines TRBV9 with TRBJ1-2; D ambiguous. Germline lookup yields CDR1 SGDLS and CDR2 YYNGEE. The length of the CDR3 is 11 residues. Trimming left V 0 bases short and J 7 bases short, with 4 bases between. CDR3 DNA sequence: TGTGCCAGCAGCGTAGGCCCTGGCTACACCTTC. It specifies CASSVGPGYTF. The full variable domain, in which reference TRBV9 and TRBJ1-2 provide the parts outside the CDR3, is DSGVTQTPKHLITATGQRVTLRCSPRSGDLSVYWYQQSLDQGLQFLIQYYNGEERAKGNILERFSAQQFPDLHSELNLSSLELGDSALYFCASSVGPGYTFGSGTRLTVV.

The V and J genes are TRBV4-3 and TRBJ2-1, with D perhaps assigned TRBD1 or TRBD2 (5 bases each). From germline, CDR1 is LGHNA and CDR2 YSLEER. With 4 bases removed from V and 0 bases from J, the gap between germline ends came to 22 bases. This CDR3 contains 19 residues. The CDR3 DNA reads as TGCGCCAGCAGCCCTGGACACCGGGATCTTTCCAGCTCCTACAATGAGCAGTTCTTC. This gives the protein CASSPGHRDLSSSYNEQFF.

The chain couples TRBV7-6 to TRBJ2-5, with D unresolved. Germline loops: CDR1 SGHVS, CDR2 FNYEAQ. The CDR3 sequence is 12 residues long. The V gene lost 2 bases and the J gene lost 4 bases, with 5 bases spanning the gap. The CDR3 is CASSLSGETQYF. CDR3 nucleotides: TGTGCCAGCAGCTTATCAGGAGAGACCCAGTACTTC.

The J gene is TRBJ2-3, the V gene TRBV15; 7 bases line up with TRBD1. The junction had 8 bases not matched to a gene; V was cut back by 8 bases and J by 3 bases. Germline CDR1 and CDR2: LNHNV and YYDKDF (reference sequence). The CDR3 extends over 14 amino acids. CDR3 loop: CATATGKGTDTQYF. The DNA of the CDR3 is TGTGCCACCGCGACAGGGAAAGGGACAGATACGCAGTATTTT.

This clonotype was observed once. This chain uses TRBV28 with TRBJ2-3; weak D call: TRBD1 (6 bases). The CDR3 sequence is 12 residues long. The V gene's germline CDR1 is MDHEN and CDR2 SYDVKM. With 6 bases removed from V and 10 bases from J, the gap between germline ends came to 14 bases. DNA for the CDR3: TGTGCCAGCAGATCCGACAGGTCACCGCAGTATTTT. Residues: CASRSDRSPQYF.

The chain carries TRBV4-1 and TRBJ2-1; weak D call: TRBD2 (5 bases). V was shortened by 0 bases and J by 1 base, with 10 bases between the two germline ends. The CDR3 contains 16 residues. Germline V gene lookup returns CDR1 MGHRA and CDR2 YSYEKL. In nucleotides, the CDR3 is TGCGCCAGCAGCCAAGAAGACTACGGGTCCTACAATGAGCAGTTCTTC. Translating it yields CASSQEDYGSYNEQFF.